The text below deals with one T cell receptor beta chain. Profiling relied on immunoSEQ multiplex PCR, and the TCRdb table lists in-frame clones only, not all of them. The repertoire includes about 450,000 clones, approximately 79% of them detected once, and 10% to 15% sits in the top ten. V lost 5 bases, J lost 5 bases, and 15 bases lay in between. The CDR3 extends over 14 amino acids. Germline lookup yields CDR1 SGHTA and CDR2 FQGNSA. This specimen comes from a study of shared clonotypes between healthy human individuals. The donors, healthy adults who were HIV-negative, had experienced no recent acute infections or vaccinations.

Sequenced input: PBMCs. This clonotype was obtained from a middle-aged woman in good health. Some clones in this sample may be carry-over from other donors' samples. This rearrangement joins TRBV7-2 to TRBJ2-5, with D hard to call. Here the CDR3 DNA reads TGTGCCAGCAGCATAGGGCCAGGTCATGAGACCCAGTACTTC. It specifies CASSIGPGHETQYF.